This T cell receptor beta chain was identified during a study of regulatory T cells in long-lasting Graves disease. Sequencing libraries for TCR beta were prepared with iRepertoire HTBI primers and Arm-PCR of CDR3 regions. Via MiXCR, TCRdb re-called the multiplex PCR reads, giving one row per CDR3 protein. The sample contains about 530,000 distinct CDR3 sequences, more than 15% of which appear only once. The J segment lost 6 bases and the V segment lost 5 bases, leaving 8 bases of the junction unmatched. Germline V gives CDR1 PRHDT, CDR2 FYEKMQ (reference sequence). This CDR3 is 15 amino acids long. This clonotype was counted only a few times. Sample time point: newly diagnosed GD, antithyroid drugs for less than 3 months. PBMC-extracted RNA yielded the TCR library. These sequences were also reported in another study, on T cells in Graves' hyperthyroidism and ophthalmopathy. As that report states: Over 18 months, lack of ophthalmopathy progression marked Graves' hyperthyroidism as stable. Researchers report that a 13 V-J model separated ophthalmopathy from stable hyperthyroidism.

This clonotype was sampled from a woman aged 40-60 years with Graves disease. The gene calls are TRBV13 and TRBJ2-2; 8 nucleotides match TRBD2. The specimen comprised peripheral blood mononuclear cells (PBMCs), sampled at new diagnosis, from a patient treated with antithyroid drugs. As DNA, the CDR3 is TGTGCCAGCAGCCCCCTCGGGAGGGAGGCCGGGGAGCTGTTTTTT. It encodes CASSPLGREAGELFF.